Reported below is one T cell receptor (beta chain). The data are from a study of blood T cell repertoires in COVID-19. Background on the study: Samples came from the United States, Italy and Spain, spanning acute and convalescent COVID-19. T cells, B-cell-depleted T cells, or PBMCs supplied cDNA or gDNA.

Original processing notes: Estimates of nucleated cell counts were drawn from the amplification of reference gene primers. The assay was immunoSEQ multiplex PCR, and TCRdb's table has in-frame clones only and misses some. V and J calls and clone size are those listed in that table; D and trimming were worked out from the DNA. The sample has about 260,000 clones, more than 75% seen once. The V segment lost 5 bases and the J segment 11 bases; nucleotides outside the gene matches: 10. This CDR3 is 13 amino acids long. Germline V CDR1 and CDR2: SGHVS, FNYEAQ. Sequencing was done on a sample of peripheral blood. This TCR was recovered from a woman aged 40 to 49 who had recovered from COVID-19. This chain joins TRBV7-6 and TRBJ1-2, with 8 positions matching TRBD1. The CDR3 DNA follows: TGTGCCAGCAGCCCGACAGGGGTTGACCGATACACCTTC. It is translated as CASSPTGVDRYTF.